The 3 T cell receptor beta chains given below trace back to one sample, sequenced in a study of blood T cell repertoires in COVID-19. Sequencing was performed with immunoSEQ multiplex PCR; in TCRdb, only in-frame clones are kept and a portion is missing. This sample has about 160,000 clones, with over 70% found just once. Specimen: peripheral blood. The origin of the receptors is a woman aged 80 or over with active or convalescent COVID-19.

The CDR3 reads CASSDGGGNEQFF. Here the CDR3 DNA reads TGTGCCAGCAGTGATGGGGGGGGCAATGAGCAGTTCTTC. The V and J genes are TRBV6-1 and TRBJ2-1; the match to TRBD2 covers 7 bases. Per the germline V gene, CDR1 is MNHNS and CDR2 is SASEGT. V trimming: 3 bases; J trimming: 6 bases; junction bases outside the gene matches: 2. There are 13 residues in the CDR3.

The V and J genes are TRBV4-3 and TRBJ1-4; D is uncertain. Trimming took off 4 bases at V and 3 bases at J, with 12 bases between the two ends. The CDR3 runs 15 residues. Germline V gene sequence: CDR1 LGHNA, CDR2 YSLEER. The CDR3 region is CASSRGRVANEKLFF. Here the CDR3 DNA reads TGCGCCAGCAGCCGCGGGAGGGTAGCTAATGAAAAACTGTTTTTT.

The genes are TRBV14 and TRBJ2-7, with TRBD2 matching 8 bases. The CDR3 consists of 16 residues. Trimming removed 0 bases from V and 2 bases from J; junction bases left unmatched: 6. The germline V gene has CDR1 SGHDN and CDR2 FVKESK. CDR3 amino acids: CASSQDTLRGAYEQYF. The CDR3 coding sequence is TGTGCCAGCAGCCAAGATACGTTGCGGGGGGCCTACGAGCAGTACTTC.